Shown below are 9 T cell receptor beta chains from a single sample sequenced in a study of blood T cells in healthy people across ages. The second PCR ran roughly 6 to 11 cycles with a sample-barcoded 5' primer and J-beta primers. A single record per CDR3 protein comes from TCRdb applying MiXCR to the 5' RACE reads. The sample contains fewer than 2,000,000 distinct CDR3 sequences, 34% of which appear only once. Material for sequencing was blood. The receptors here all came from a woman in her thirties in good health.

CDR3 loop: CSALRAEFTYEQYF. CDR3 in DNA: TGCAGTGCTCTCAGGGCGGAATTTACCTACGAGCAGTACTTC. The chain links TRBV20-1 to TRBJ2-7; maybe TRBD1 (5 bases). The germline gives CDR1 DFQATT, CDR2 SNEGSKA (reference sequence). The CDR3 covers 14 residues. V was cut by 5 bases and J by 2 bases, with 16 bases left in between.

This clonotype has just a few counts. V gene TRBV25-1 combines with J gene TRBJ2-5; possible D gene TRBD2, 6 bases. CDR3 length: 17 residues. V lost 1 base and J 5 bases, leaving 20 bases between the germline ends. CDR1 and CDR2 from the germline V gene are MGHDK and SYGVNS. For the CDR3, the DNA is TGTGCCAGCAGTGAATCTGGGCGGGGTCAAGGGCAGGAGACCCAGTACTTC. This codes for CASSESGRGQGQETQYF.

This clonotype was recorded a few times. The rearrangement joins TRBV7-6 to TRBJ2-1, with D possibly matching TRBD1 (6 bases). The length of the CDR3 is 15 residues. The germline gives CDR1 SGHVS, CDR2 FNYEAQ. V lost 7 bases to trimming and J lost 1 base, with 14 bases between them. The CDR3 DNA is TGTGCCAGCACCCCGGACAGCCTGTCCTACAATGAGCAGTTCTTC. Protein: CASTPDSLSYNEQFF.

This clonotype was observed at least ten times. The chain uses TRBV29-1 and TRBJ2-5; D might be TRBD1 or TRBD2, each matching 6 bases. V shed 4 bases and J shed 5 bases, with 14 bases lying between them. Per the germline V gene, CDR1 is SQVTM and CDR2 is ANQGSEA. This CDR3 spans 13 amino acids. In DNA form, the CDR3 reads TGCAGCGTTGTGACCAGGGGAGGCGAGACCCAGTACTTC. Translating it yields CSVVTRGGETQYF.

A word on this clonotype: At one boundary the junction diverges from the germline segment, which might be a read error. The gene calls are TRBV2 and TRBJ2-2; TRBD2 matches 10 bases. The CDR3 length is 14 residues. Germline-derived CDR1 and CDR2 are SNHLY and FYNNEI. CDR3 protein: CASGTSGNTGERFF. The DNA for the CDR3 is TGTGCCAGTGGCACTAGCGGGAACACCGGGGAGCGGTTTTTT.

V usage is TRBV7-9 and J usage is TRBJ2-1; D gene ambiguous. The length of the CDR3 is 11 residues. Trimming pared 5 bases from V and 8 bases from J, leaving 7 bases between. Germline CDR1 SEHNR, CDR2 FQNEAQ (reference sequence). The CDR3 loop is CASSPPDEQFF. DNA for the CDR3: TGTGCCAGCAGCCCCCCCGATGAGCAGTTCTTC.

This clonotype has a handful of counts. The chain links TRBV14 to TRBJ2-1, with 7 bases aligning to TRBD2. Germline V gene lookup returns CDR1 SGHDN and CDR2 FVKESK. The V and J ends lost 2 bases and 8 bases, in that order; junction bases with no gene match: 12. CDR3 length equals 16 residues. CDR3 in amino acids: CASSQFIGGRLDEQFF. The CDR3 bases are TGTGCCAGCAGCCAATTCATAGGCGGGAGATTGGATGAGCAGTTCTTC.

The table lists this clonotype with a few counts. This sequence joins TRBV4-2 and TRBJ2-1; 9 bases are shared with TRBD1. The CDR3 is 15 residues long. Unmatched junction bases numbered 6, after V lost 7 bases and J lost 2 bases. Germline V gene lookup returns CDR1 LGHNA and CDR2 YNFKEQ. The CDR3: CASTPGQGTYNEQFF. The CDR3 nucleotides are TGTGCCAGCACCCCGGGACAGGGAACCTACAATGAGCAGTTCTTC.

This sequence joins TRBV29-1 and TRBJ1-1; TRBD1 might be the D (5 bases). V was shortened by 7 bases and J by 0 bases, with 15 bases between the two germline ends. The CDR3 runs to 14 residues. Germline V CDR1 and CDR2: SQVTM, ANQGSEA. The CDR3 reads CSGIEGWMNTEAFF. CDR3 nucleotide sequence: TGCAGCGGTATAGAGGGGTGGATGAACACTGAAGCTTTCTTT.